What follows are 10 T cell receptor beta chains derived from one specimen sequenced in a study of blood T cell repertoires in COVID-19. Generated by immunoSEQ multiplex PCR, the TCRdb table keeps only in-frame clones and is missing some. This sample has approximately 230,000 clones; around 83% occur once, and the top ten carry roughly 10%. The source material was peripheral blood. Source of these receptors: an elderly man with acute or convalescent COVID-19.

The J gene is TRBJ1-1, the V gene TRBV7-3; no reliable D call. The V end was cut by 5 bases, the J end by 2 bases, with 9 bases between. Germline V gives CDR1 SGHTA, CDR2 FQGTGA. The CDR3 has 13 amino acids. The CDR3 sequence: CASSPQLNTEAFF. For the CDR3, the DNA is TGTGCCAGCAGCCCGCAGTTAAACACTGAAGCTTTCTTT.

V usage is TRBV28 and J usage is TRBJ1-1; D is uncertain. Germline CDR1 MDHEN, CDR2 SYDVKM. The V end lost 0 bases, the J end lost 3 bases, and 8 bases lay between the germline ends. CDR3 size: 14 residues. CDR3 coding DNA: TGTGCCAGCAGTTTATGGTCCGGGGACACTGAAGCTTTCTTT. As protein: CASSLWSGDTEAFF.

The chain recombines TRBV7-3 with TRBJ2-7; a possible D gene is TRBD2 (5 bases). Germline assignment: CDR1 SGHTA and CDR2 FQGTGA. The CDR3 totals 13 residues. V was clipped by 4 bases and J by 3 bases, with 10 bases between them. CDR3 in DNA: TGTGCCAGCAGCTGGACTTCTGGCTACGAGCAGTACTTC. Protein product: CASSWTSGYEQYF. Full variable domain (rest looked up from reference TRBV7-3 and TRBJ2-7): GAGVSQTPSNKVTEKGKYVELRCDPISGHTALYWYRQSLGQGPEFLIYFQGTGAADDSGLPNDRFFAVRPEGSVSTLKIQRTERGDSAVYLCASSWTSGYEQYFGPGTRLTVT.

This clone was detected a few times. In nucleotides, the CDR3 is TGTGCCAGCAGCATTATTAACTATGGCTACACCTTC. Protein product: CASSIINYGYTF. The chain employs TRBV3-1 (or the pseudogene TRBV3-2) and TRBJ1-2; unclear D gene. The V gene lost 5 bases and the J gene lost 1 base, with 5 bases spanning the gap. The CDR3 runs 12 residues. Looked up from germline, CDR1 is LGHDT and CDR2 is YNNKEL (reference sequence).

The chain is built from TRBV11-3 and TRBJ2-7; 9 bases fit TRBD1. The germline CDR1 and CDR2 sequences are SGHNT and YENEEA. The J segment lost 7 bases and the V segment lost 0 bases, leaving 22 bases of the junction unmatched. The CDR3 sequence is 20 residues long. The CDR3 is CASSLDYRTGASGPRGEQYF. The CDR3 DNA reads TGTGCCAGCAGCTTAGACTATAGGACAGGGGCTTCGGGTCCTCGCGGAGAGCAGTACTTC.

The rearrangement joins TRBV19 to TRBJ1-2; D is ambiguous. CDR3 length equals 11 residues. Germline V gives CDR1 LNHDA, CDR2 SQIVND (reference sequence). Trimming removed 6 bases from V and 5 bases from J, with 7 bases in between. The CDR3 region is CASSQLYGYTF. The DNA for the CDR3 is TGTGCCAGTAGCCAACTATATGGCTACACCTTC.

This clone was seen a handful of times. The chain carries TRBV3-1 (or the pseudogene TRBV3-2) and TRBJ1-5; D gene uncertain. The CDR3 totals 15 residues. V lost 0 bases and J lost 6, with 12 bases in between. CDR1 and CDR2 from the germline V gene are LGHDT and YNNKEL (reference sequence). This chain's CDR3 is CASSQDTGMGQPQHF. CDR3 in DNA: TGTGCCAGCAGCCAAGATACGGGGATGGGTCAGCCCCAGCATTTT.

The genes are TRBV19 and TRBJ1-2; possible D gene TRBD1, 5 bases. This CDR3 is 16 amino acids long. CDR1 and CDR2 from the germline V gene are LNHDA and SQIVND (reference sequence). Trimming cost V 4 bases and J 6 bases, with 21 bases left between them. In nucleotides, the CDR3 is TGTGCCAGTAGTAGAATCGGGACCAACCCGGGGGATGGCTACACCTTC. Its protein product is CASSRIGTNPGDGYTF.

The chain employs TRBV10-1 and TRBJ2-1; TRBD2 aligns across 7 bases. With 3 bases clipped from V and 10 bases from J, the junction kept 3 bases outside the gene matches. The CDR3 length is 12 residues. CDR1 and CDR2 from the germline V gene are WNHNN and SYGVQD (reference sequence). This CDR3 reads CASSEAAGEQFF. For the CDR3, the DNA is TGCGCCAGCAGTGAAGCAGCGGGGGAGCAGTTCTTC.

About this clone itself: Other DNA variants within this sample encode the same CDR3. V gene TRBV19 combines with J gene TRBJ2-7, with D possibly matching TRBD2 (6 bases). The CDR3 extends over 13 amino acids. Trimming cost V 1 base and J 3 bases, with 7 bases left between them. The germline gives CDR1 LNHDA, CDR2 SQIVND (reference sequence). CDR3 coding DNA: TGTGCCAGTAGTATAGGGGGAGGCTACGAGCAGTACTTC. Encoded protein: CASSIGGGYEQYF.